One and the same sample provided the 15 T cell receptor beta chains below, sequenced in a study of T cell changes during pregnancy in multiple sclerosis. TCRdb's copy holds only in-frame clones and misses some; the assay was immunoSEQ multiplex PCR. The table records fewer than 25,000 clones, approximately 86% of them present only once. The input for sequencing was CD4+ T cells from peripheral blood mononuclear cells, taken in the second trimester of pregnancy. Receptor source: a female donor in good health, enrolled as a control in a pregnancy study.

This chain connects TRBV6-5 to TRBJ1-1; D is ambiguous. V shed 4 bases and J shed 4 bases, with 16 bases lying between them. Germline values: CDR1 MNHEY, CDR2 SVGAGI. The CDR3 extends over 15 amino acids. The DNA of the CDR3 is TGTGCCAGCAGTTTATACCGGGCTCGGGGCACTGAAGCTTTCTTT. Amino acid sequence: CASSLYRARGTEAFF.

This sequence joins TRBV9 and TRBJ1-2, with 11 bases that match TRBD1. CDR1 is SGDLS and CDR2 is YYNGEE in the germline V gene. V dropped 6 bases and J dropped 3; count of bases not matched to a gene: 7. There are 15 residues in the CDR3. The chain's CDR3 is CASTGQGAGDYGYTF. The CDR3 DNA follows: TGTGCCAGCACAGGACAGGGGGCGGGAGACTATGGCTACACCTTC.

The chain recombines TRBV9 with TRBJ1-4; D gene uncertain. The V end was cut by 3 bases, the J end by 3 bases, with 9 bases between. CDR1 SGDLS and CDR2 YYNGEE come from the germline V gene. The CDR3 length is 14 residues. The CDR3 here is CASSAGFANEKLFF. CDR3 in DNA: TGTGCCAGCAGCGCAGGATTTGCTAATGAAAAACTGTTTTTT.

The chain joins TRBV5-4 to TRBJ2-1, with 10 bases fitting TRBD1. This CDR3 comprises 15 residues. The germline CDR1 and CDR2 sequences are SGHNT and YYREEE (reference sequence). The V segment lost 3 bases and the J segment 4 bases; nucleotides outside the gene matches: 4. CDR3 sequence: CASSSGQGLYNEQFF. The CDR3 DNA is TGTGCCAGCAGCTCGGGACAGGGGCTTTACAATGAGCAGTTCTTC.

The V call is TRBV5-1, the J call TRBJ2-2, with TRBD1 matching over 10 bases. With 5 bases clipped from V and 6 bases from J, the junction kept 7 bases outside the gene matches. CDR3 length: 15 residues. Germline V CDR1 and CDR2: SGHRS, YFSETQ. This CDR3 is CASSRGTGVPGELFF. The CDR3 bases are TGCGCCAGCAGTCGCGGGACAGGGGTTCCCGGGGAGCTGTTTTTT.

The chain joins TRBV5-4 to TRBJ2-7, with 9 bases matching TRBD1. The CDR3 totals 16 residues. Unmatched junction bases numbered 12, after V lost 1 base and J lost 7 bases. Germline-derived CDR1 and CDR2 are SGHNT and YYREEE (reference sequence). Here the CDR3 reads CASSLLWDRELGEQYF. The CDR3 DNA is TGTGCCAGCAGCTTGCTCTGGGACAGGGAGCTCGGTGAGCAGTACTTC.

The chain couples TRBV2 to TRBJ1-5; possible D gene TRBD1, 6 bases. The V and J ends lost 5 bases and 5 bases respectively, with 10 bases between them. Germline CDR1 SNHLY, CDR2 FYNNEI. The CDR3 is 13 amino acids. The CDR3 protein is CASSSGTYQPQHF. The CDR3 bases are TGTGCCAGCAGTTCCGGGACATATCAGCCCCAGCATTTT.

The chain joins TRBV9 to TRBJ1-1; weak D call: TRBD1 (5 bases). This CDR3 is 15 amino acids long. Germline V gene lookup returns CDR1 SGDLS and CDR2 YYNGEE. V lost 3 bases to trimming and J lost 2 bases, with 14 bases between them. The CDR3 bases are TGTGCCAGCAGCGCCCGATTCGACAGAAACACTGAAGCTTTCTTT. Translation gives CASSARFDRNTEAFF. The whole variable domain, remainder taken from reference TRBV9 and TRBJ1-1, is DSGVTQTPKHLITATGQRVTLRCSPRSGDLSVYWYQQSLDQGLQFLIQYYNGEERAKGNILERFSAQQFPDLHSELNLSSLELGDSALYFCASSARFDRNTEAFFGQGTRLTVV.

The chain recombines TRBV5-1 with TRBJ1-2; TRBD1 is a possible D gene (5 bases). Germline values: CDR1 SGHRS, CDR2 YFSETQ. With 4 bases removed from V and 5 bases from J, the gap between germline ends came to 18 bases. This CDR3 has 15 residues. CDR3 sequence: CASSPTIGGGYGYTF. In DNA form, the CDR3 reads TGCGCCAGCAGCCCTACAATCGGGGGGGGGTATGGCTACACCTTC. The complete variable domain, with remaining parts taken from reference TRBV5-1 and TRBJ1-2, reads KAGVTQTPRYLIKTRGQQVTLSCSPISGHRSVSWYQQTPGQGLQFLFEYFSETQRNKGNFPGRFSGRQFSNSRSEMNVSTLELGDSALYLCASSPTIGGGYGYTFGSGTRLTVV.

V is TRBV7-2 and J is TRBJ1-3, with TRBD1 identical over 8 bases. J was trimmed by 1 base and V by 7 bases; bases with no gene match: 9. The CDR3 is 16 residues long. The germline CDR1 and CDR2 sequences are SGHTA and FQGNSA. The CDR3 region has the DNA TGTGCCAGCATCCTAGGCGGGACAGGTTCTGGAAACACCATATATTTT. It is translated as CASILGGTGSGNTIYF. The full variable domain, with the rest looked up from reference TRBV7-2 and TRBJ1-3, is GAGVSQSPSNKVTEKGKDVELRCDPISGHTALYWYRQSLGQGLEFLIYFQGNSAPDKSGLPSDRFSAERTGGSVSTLTIQRTQQEDSAVYLCASILGGTGSGNTIYFGEGSWLTVV.

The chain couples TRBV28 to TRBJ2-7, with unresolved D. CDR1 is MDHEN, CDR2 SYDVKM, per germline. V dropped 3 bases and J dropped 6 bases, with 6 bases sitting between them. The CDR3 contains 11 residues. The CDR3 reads CASSFSLEQYF. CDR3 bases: TGTGCCAGCAGTTTTTCTCTCGAGCAGTACTTC.

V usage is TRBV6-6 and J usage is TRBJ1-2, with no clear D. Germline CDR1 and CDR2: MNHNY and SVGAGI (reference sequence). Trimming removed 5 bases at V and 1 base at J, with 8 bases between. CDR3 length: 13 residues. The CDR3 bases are TGTGCCAGCAGTCTACAGCTTAACTATGGCTACACCTTC. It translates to CASSLQLNYGYTF.

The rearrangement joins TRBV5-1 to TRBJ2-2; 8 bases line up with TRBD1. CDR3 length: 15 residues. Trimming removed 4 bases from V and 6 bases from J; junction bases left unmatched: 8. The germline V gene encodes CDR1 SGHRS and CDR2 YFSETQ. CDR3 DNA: TGCGCCAGCAGCGCGGGACAGGTTATCGCCGGGGAGCTGTTTTTT. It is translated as CASSAGQVIAGELFF.

The CDR3 bases are TGTGCCAGCAGTGTACCTCCTAGCGGGAGAGGTGAGACCCAGTACTTC. Its protein product is CASSVPPSGRGETQYF. V gene TRBV28 combines with J gene TRBJ2-5, with TRBD2 matching 10 bases. Looked up from germline, CDR1 is MDHEN and CDR2 is SYDVKM. The V and J ends lost 5 bases and 5 bases, in that order; junction bases with no gene match: 11. There are 16 residues in the CDR3.

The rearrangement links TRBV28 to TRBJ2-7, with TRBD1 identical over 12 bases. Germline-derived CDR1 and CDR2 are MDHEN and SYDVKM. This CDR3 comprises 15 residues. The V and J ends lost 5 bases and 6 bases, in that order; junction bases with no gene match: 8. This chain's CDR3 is CASSRPGQGAGEQYF. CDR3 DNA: TGTGCCAGCAGTAGACCGGGACAGGGGGCGGGCGAGCAGTACTTC.